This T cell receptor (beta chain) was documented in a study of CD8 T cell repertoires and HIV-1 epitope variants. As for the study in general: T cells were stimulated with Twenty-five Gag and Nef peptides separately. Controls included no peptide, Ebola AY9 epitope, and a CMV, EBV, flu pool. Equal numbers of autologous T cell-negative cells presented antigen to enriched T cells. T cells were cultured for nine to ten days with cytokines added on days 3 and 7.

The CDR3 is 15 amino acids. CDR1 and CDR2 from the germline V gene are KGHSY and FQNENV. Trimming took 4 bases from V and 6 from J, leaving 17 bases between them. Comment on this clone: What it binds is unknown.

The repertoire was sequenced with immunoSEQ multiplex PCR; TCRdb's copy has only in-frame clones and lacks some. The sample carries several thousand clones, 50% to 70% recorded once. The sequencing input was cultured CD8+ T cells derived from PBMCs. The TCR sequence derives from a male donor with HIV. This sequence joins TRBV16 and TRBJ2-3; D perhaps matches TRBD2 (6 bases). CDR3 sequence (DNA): TGTGCCAGCAGCCTCGGAGGGGCTAAATCGGATACGCAGTATTTT. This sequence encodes CASSLGGAKSDTQYF.